This T cell receptor (beta chain) was sequenced for a study of vaccination and CD4 T cells after COVID-19. Cultured CD4+ T cell DNA underwent sequencing with the Oncomine TCR Beta short-read assay. TCRdb reprocessed the PCR reads via MiXCR and lists one record per CDR3 protein. The data show tens of thousands of distinct CDR3 sequences, with about 52% seen just once and 4.6% held by the top ten. CDR1 is LNHDA and CDR2 is SQIVND in the germline V gene (reference sequence). The germline V and J ends were trimmed by 2 bases and 8 bases, with 21 bases remaining between them. This CDR3 is 17 amino acids long. Note on this clonotype: The antigen is undetermined.

Stated treatment: roughly ten-day PBMC culture with coronavirus spike peptide pools or control peptides (ViraFEST assay). Researchers grew the cells for approximately 9 days and then pulled out CD4+ T cells by negative selection. The sample taken for sequencing was CD4+ T cells from blood, cultured in vitro. The chain recombines TRBV19 with TRBJ1-4; TRBD1 is a possible D gene (5 bases). This receptor was taken from a human donor who had recovered from COVID-19. The CDR3 region has the DNA TGTGCCAGTAGTATAATCTCATGGGGCCCAACGGGGGAAAAACTGTTTTTT. This gives the protein CASSIISWGPTGEKLFF.